The sequence of this TCR beta chain was determined in a study of T cells in Graves' hyperthyroidism and ophthalmopathy. Study information: Peripheral blood was drawn at first diagnosis, prior to all treatment.

There are many counts of this clonotype. Amplified TCR beta CDR3 regions derived from RNA transcripts. With the HTBI primer set, the TCR CDR3 went through a first round of RT-PCR. TCRdb reprocessed the multiplex PCR reads via MiXCR and lists one record per CDR3 protein. The data show 270,000 or so distinct CDR3 sequences, around 15% seen once. Sequencing input: blood. The TCR comes from a woman in her 50s with Graves' hyperthyroidism that later progressed to Graves' ophthalmopathy.

CDR3 loop: CSARLAVFRDTQYF. As DNA, the CDR3 is TGCAGTGCTAGACTAGCGGTTTTTCGAGATACGCAGTATTTT. The chain links TRBV20-1 to TRBJ2-3; the match to TRBD2 covers 7 bases. Germline lookup yields CDR1 DFQATT and CDR2 SNEGSKA (reference sequence). V dropped 2 bases and J dropped 5; count of bases not matched to a gene: 7. The CDR3 runs to 14 residues.